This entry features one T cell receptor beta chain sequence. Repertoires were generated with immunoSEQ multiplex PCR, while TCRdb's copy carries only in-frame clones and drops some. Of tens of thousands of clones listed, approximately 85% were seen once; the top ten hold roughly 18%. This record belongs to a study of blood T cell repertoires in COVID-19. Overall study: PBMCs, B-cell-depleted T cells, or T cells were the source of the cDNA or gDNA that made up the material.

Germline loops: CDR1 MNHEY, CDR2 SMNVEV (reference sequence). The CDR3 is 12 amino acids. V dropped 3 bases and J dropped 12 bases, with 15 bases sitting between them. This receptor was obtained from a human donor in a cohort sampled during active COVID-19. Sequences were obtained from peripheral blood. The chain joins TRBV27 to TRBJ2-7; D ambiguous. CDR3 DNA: TGTGCCAGCAGTTTCCGCGCCGGAGTTTTGTACTTC. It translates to CASSFRAGVLYF.